This TCR beta chain originates from a study of CD8 T cells in ankylosing spondylitis. Study-wide points: According to the report, clones linked to the disease were significantly enriched in matched synovial fluid samples taken from ankylosing spondylitis patients. Several of the motif variants were reported before in synovial fluid and blood from reactive arthritis. Blood of patients with ankylosing spondylitis appeared to be characterized by a TCR beta motif of eight highly homologous variants.

In regard to this clonotype: Its target is not known.

V shed 2 bases and J shed 0 bases, with 11 bases lying between them. Looked up from germline, CDR1 is LNHDA and CDR2 is SQIVND (reference sequence). The CDR3 is made up of 17 amino acids. TCRdb independently ran MiXCR on the 5' RACE reads; one entry per CDR3 protein. The sample lists fewer than 500,000 distinct CDR3 sequences; 20% to 25% were seen once. The sequence was obtained from a male donor with ankylosing spondylitis. The sequenced material came from blood, either unsorted or a sorted T cell fraction (not recorded which). The chain employs TRBV19 and TRBJ2-6; D may correspond to TRBD1 or TRBD2 (7 bases each). The CDR3 loop is CASSIQGGSSGANVLTF. The CDR3 DNA is TGTGCCAGTAGTATACAGGGGGGGAGCTCTGGGGCCAACGTCCTGACTTTC.